Below are 20 T cell receptor beta chains sequenced from a single sample in a study of memory CD4+ T cells and cytomegalovirus serostatus. The sort gate was single viable CD3+CD4+CD8-CD45RO+ cells for memory CD4+ T cells. TCRdb keeps only in-frame clones here, not all; method: immunoSEQ multiplex PCR. The sample carries 48,000 or so clones, around 80% recorded once. Specimen: memory CD4+ T cells from blood. These receptors originate from an adult in good health and CMV-seronegative.

The rearrangement joins TRBV27 to TRBJ1-4, with 8 bases fitting TRBD1. Germline values: CDR1 MNHEY, CDR2 SMNVEV (reference sequence). V trimming: 6 bases; J trimming: 5 bases; junction bases outside the gene matches: 8. There are 15 residues in the CDR3. CDR3 in DNA: TGTGCCAGCAGCTCCGGGACAGGCCTAAATGAAAAACTGTTTTTT. As protein: CASSSGTGLNEKLFF.

V gene TRBV21-1 combines with J gene TRBJ2-4. TRBV21-1 is a known pseudogene. This CDR3 is built from 14 residues. CDR3 sequence (DNA): TGTGCCAGCAGCAAATCAAGGGCCAAAAACATTCAGTACTTC. Translated, it gives CASSKSRAKNIQYF.

This chain connects TRBV18 to TRBJ1-1, with unresolved D. The germline V and J ends were trimmed by 1 base and 0 bases, with 6 bases remaining between them. The CDR3 contains 14 residues. Germline-derived CDR1 and CDR2 are KGHSH and LQKENI. The CDR3: CASSPQRMNTEAFF. In DNA form, the CDR3 reads TGTGCCAGCTCACCACAGCGCATGAACACTGAAGCTTTCTTT.

This chain links TRBV5-1 with TRBJ2-7; 11 bases agree with TRBD1. Germline CDR1 SGHRS, CDR2 YFSETQ. The trim removed 4 bases at V and 4 bases at J, leaving 7 bases unmatched. The CDR3 runs 15 residues. CDR3 protein: CASSAGQGAMYEQYF. CDR3 nucleotide sequence: TGCGCCAGCAGCGCAGGACAGGGGGCCATGTACGAGCAGTACTTC.

This chain uses TRBV2 with TRBJ1-2, with D unclear. From germline, CDR1 is SNHLY and CDR2 FYNNEI. V lost 2 bases and J lost 0, with 10 bases in between. The CDR3 totals 15 residues. The CDR3 nucleotides read TGTGCCAGCAGTGAATCCCAGCTTCCTAACTATGGCTACACCTTC. It is translated as CASSESQLPNYGYTF.

The chain uses TRBV27 and TRBJ1-4, with TRBD1 as a possible D gene (6 bases). The CDR3 is 18 amino acids. V lost 5 bases, J lost 2 bases, and 21 bases lay in between. In germline, CDR1 is MNHEY, CDR2 SMNVEV (reference sequence). This chain's CDR3 is CASSVKGIDQGTNEKLFF. The DNA for the CDR3 is TGTGCCAGCAGTGTTAAGGGGATCGATCAGGGGACTAATGAAAAACTGTTTTTT.

The chain employs TRBV4-1 and TRBJ1-2; D gene unclear. The CDR3 extends over 16 amino acids. CDR1 and CDR2 from the germline V gene are MGHRA and YSYEKL. V was pared by 4 bases and J by 2 bases, with 17 bases between. For the CDR3, the DNA is TGCGCCAGCAGCCTAAACCGGGCCACCGAGAACTATGGCTACACCTTC. Translated: CASSLNRATENYGYTF.

The chain carries TRBV19 and TRBJ1-2, with TRBD1 identical over 7 bases. This CDR3 has 13 amino acids. Per the germline V gene, CDR1 is LNHDA and CDR2 is SQIVND (reference sequence). The ends lost 6 bases at V and 7 bases at J; junction bases unmatched: 8. CDR3 loop: CASRDVNRGGYTF. As DNA, the CDR3 is TGTGCCAGTAGGGACGTTAACAGGGGTGGCTACACCTTC.

By frequency in the sample, this clone is medium-sized (0.01 to 0.1%). V and J are TRBV2 and TRBJ2-7; maybe TRBD2 (5 bases). The V end was cut by 2 bases, the J end by 2 bases, with 10 bases between. The CDR3 runs 14 residues. CDR1 SNHLY and CDR2 FYNNEI come from the germline V gene. CDR3: CASSEWRAAYEQYF. The CDR3 nucleotides read TGTGCCAGCAGTGAATGGCGGGCGGCCTACGAGCAGTACTTC. Looking up the rest from reference TRBV2 and TRBJ2-7 gives the full variable domain: EPEVTQTPSHQVTQMGQEVILRCVPISNHLYFYWYRQILGQKVEFLVSFYNNEISEKSEIFDDQFSVERPDGSNFTLKIRSTKLEDSAMYFCASSEWRAAYEQYFGPGTRLTVT.

The table lists this clone with a few counts. This chain connects TRBV6-5 to TRBJ2-2; possibly TRBD1 or TRBD2 for D (5 bases each). This CDR3 is built from 15 residues. Between the trimmed V and J ends, which lost 5 bases and 4 bases, there was a span of 14 bases. CDR1 is MNHEY, CDR2 SVGAGI, per germline. This CDR3 reads CASSPTTGLTGELFF. Written as DNA, the CDR3 is TGTGCCAGCAGTCCCACGACGGGGCTCACCGGGGAGCTGTTTTTT.

This chain connects TRBV5-1 to TRBJ2-7; D remains ambiguous. The germline gives CDR1 SGHRS, CDR2 YFSETQ. V gave up 0 bases and J gave up 1 base, with 5 bases separating them. The CDR3 spans 13 residues. The CDR3, as DNA: TGCGCCAGCAGCTTGGCCTTATCCTACGAGCAGTACTTC. It is translated as CASSLALSYEQYF. Combining the CDR3 with reference TRBV5-1 and TRBJ2-7 gives the whole variable domain KAGVTQTPRYLIKTRGQQVTLSCSPISGHRSVSWYQQTPGQGLQFLFEYFSETQRNKGNFPGRFSGRQFSNSRSEMNVSTLELGDSALYLCASSLALSYEQYFGPGTRLTVT.

The rearrangement uses TRBV2 and TRBJ1-1; D call uncertain. The ends were cut back, 5 bases at V and 3 bases at J, with 16 bases in the middle. Germline V gives CDR1 SNHLY, CDR2 FYNNEI. The CDR3 extends over 15 amino acids. In DNA form, the CDR3 reads TGTGCCAGCAGTAGGACCGACCCTGGGGACACTGAAGCTTTCTTT. It encodes CASSRTDPGDTEAFF.

The chain is built from TRBV6-4 and TRBJ2-2; 8 nucleotides match TRBD1. Germline loops: CDR1 MRHNA, CDR2 SNTAGT. The CDR3 extends over 14 amino acids. V lost 8 bases, J lost 5 bases, and 7 bases stayed unmatched. The CDR3 coding sequence is TGTGCCAGCTCTCGGACAGGGAAAACCGGGGAGCTGTTTTTT. Translation: CASSRTGKTGELFF.

This rearrangement joins TRBV5-1 to TRBJ2-3; 10 nucleotides line up with TRBD2. The CDR3 runs to 14 residues. Trimming removed 2 bases from V and 6 bases from J; junction bases left unmatched: 3. Germline V gene sequence: CDR1 SGHRS, CDR2 YFSETQ. CDR3 loop: CASSLAGGQDTQYF. The CDR3 DNA reads as TGCGCCAGCAGCTTAGCGGGAGGGCAGGATACGCAGTATTTT. Using reference TRBV5-1 and TRBJ2-3 for the parts outside the CDR3, the full variable domain is KAGVTQTPRYLIKTRGQQVTLSCSPISGHRSVSWYQQTPGQGLQFLFEYFSETQRNKGNFPGRFSGRQFSNSRSEMNVSTLELGDSALYLCASSLAGGQDTQYFGPGTRLTVL.

This clone appeared a single time. The V gene is TRBV7-8, the J gene TRBJ2-2; 10 bases fit TRBD2. CDR1 is SGHVS, CDR2 FQNEAQ, per germline. This CDR3 is built from 18 residues. V was clipped by 1 base and J by 2 bases; unmatched bases: 7. The DNA for the CDR3 is TGTGCCAGCAGCTTAGTTCAACTAGCGGGGAGAAACACCGGGGAGCTGTTTTTT. Residues: CASSLVQLAGRNTGELFF. The full variable domain, completed using reference TRBV7-8 and TRBJ2-2, is GAGVSQSPRYKVAKRGQDVALRCDPISGHVSLFWYQQALGQGPEFLTYFQNEAQLDKSGLPSDRFFAERPEGSVSTLKIQRTQQEDSAVYLCASSLVQLAGRNTGELFFGEGSRLTVL.

CDR3 in DNA: TGTGCCACCAGCAGAGCCCGGGACATCTTTGGAAACACCATATATTTT. This encodes CATSRARDIFGNTIYF. This chain uses TRBV15 with TRBJ1-3; perhaps TRBD1 as D (6 bases). Germline-derived CDR1 and CDR2 are LNHNV and YYDKDF (reference sequence). Between the trimmed V and J ends, which lost 1 base and 3 bases, there was a span of 13 bases. The CDR3 sequence is 16 residues long.

The chain couples TRBV10-3 to TRBJ1-2; D unclear. Germline V CDR1 and CDR2: ENHRY, SYGVKD. The CDR3 totals 13 residues. The ends were cut back, 1 base at V and 3 bases at J, with 6 bases in the middle. CDR3 loop: CAISEYGDYGYTF. Written as DNA, the CDR3 is TGTGCCATCAGTGAGTACGGAGACTATGGCTACACCTTC.

There are a few counts of this clone. The V gene is TRBV27, the J gene TRBJ1-2; maybe TRBD1 (6 bases). The V gene lost 2 bases and the J gene lost 8 bases, with 24 bases spanning the gap. This CDR3 is 17 amino acids long. Germline V lookup: CDR1 MNHEY, CDR2 SMNVEV (reference sequence). The CDR3 sequence is CASSLLYGGAGTRGYTF. Here the CDR3 DNA reads TGTGCCAGCAGTTTACTATACGGGGGGGCTGGGACGAGAGGCTACACCTTC.

The V call is TRBV2, the J call TRBJ1-5; D might be TRBD1 (6 bases). The V gene's germline CDR1 is SNHLY and CDR2 FYNNEI. The CDR3 length is 14 residues. The V end was cut by 6 bases, the J end by 0 bases, with 9 bases between. CDR3: CASRDSYSNQPQHF. In DNA, the CDR3 is TGTGCCAGCAGGGACAGCTATAGCAATCAGCCCCAGCATTTT.

This clone was detected only a few times. The CDR3 DNA follows: TGTGCCAGCCAGGGGAACACTGAAGCTTTCTTT. Amino acid sequence: CASQGNTEAFF. This sequence joins TRBV7-9 and TRBJ1-1, with D maybe TRBD1 (5 bases). Germline V gene lookup returns CDR1 SEHNR and CDR2 FQNEAQ (reference sequence). The V and J ends lost 8 bases and 1 base respectively, with 5 bases between them. The CDR3 is 11 amino acids.